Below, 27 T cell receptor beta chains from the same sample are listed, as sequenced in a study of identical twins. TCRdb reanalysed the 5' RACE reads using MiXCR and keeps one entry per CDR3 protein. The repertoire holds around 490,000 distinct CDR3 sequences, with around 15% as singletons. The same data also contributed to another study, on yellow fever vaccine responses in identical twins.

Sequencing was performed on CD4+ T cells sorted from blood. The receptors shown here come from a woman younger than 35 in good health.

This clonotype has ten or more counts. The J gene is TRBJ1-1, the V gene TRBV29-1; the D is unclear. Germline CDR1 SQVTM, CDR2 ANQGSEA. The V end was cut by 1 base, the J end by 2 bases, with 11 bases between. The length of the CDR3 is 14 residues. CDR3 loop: CSVEVPKLNTEAFF. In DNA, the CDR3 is TGCAGCGTTGAAGTCCCGAAGCTCAACACTGAAGCTTTCTTT.

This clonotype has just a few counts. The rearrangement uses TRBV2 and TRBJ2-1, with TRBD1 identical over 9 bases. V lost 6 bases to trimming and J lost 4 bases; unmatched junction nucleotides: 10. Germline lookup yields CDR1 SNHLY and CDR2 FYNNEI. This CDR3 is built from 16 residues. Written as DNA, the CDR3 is TGTGCCAGCAGGACTCGTCGGGACAGGGAATACAATGAGCAGTTCTTC. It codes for CASRTRRDREYNEQFF.

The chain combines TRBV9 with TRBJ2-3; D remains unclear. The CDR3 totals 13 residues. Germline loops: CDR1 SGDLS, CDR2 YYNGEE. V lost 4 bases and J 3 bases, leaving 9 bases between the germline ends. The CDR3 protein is CASSTISTDTQYF. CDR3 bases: TGTGCCAGCAGCACCATTTCTACAGATACGCAGTATTTT. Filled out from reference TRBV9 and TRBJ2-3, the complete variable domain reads DSGVTQTPKHLITATGQRVTLRCSPRSGDLSVYWYQQSLDQGLQFLIQYYNGEERAKGNILERFSAQQFPDLHSELNLSSLELGDSALYFCASSTISTDTQYFGPGTRLTVL.

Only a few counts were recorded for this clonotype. The CDR3 loop reads CASSQDWPAYEQYF. DNA of the CDR3: TGCGCCAGCAGCCAAGACTGGCCGGCCTACGAGCAGTACTTC. J is TRBJ2-7 and V is TRBV4-1; no definite D call. Germline CDR1 is MGHRA and CDR2 is YSYEKL. The V and J ends lost 0 bases and 2 bases respectively, with 8 bases between them. The CDR3 is 14 amino acids.

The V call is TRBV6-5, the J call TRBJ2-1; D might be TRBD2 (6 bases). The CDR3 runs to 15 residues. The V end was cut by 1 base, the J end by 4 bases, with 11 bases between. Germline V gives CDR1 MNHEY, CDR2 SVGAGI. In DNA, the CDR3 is TGTGCCAGCAGTTACTTGGGGGGTAGGTACAATGAGCAGTTCTTC. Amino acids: CASSYLGGRYNEQFF.

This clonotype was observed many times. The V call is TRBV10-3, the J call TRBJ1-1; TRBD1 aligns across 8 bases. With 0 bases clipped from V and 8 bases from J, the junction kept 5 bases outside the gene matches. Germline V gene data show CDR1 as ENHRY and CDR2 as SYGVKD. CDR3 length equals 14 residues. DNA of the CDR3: TGTGCCATCAGTGAGTCCATAAGGGACAGGGAAGCTTTCTTT. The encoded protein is CAISESIRDREAFF.

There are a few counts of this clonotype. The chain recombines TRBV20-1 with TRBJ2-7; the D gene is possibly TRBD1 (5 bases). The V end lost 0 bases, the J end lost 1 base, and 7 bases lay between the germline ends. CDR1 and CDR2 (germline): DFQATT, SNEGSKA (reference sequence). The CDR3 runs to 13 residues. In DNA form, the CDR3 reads TGCAGTGCTAGAGATCCAGGGTCCTACGAGCAGTACGTC. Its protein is CSARDPGSYEQYV.

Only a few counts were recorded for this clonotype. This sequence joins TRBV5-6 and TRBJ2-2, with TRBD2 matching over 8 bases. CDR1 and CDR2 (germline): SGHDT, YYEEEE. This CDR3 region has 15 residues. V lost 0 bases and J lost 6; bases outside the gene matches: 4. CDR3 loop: CASSLVRGASGELFF. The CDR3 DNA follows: TGTGCCAGCAGCTTGGTGCGGGGGGCATCCGGGGAGCTGTTTTTT.

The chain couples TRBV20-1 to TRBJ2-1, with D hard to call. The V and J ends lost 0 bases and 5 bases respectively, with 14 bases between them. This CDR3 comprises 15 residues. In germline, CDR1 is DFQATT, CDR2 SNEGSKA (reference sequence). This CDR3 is CSARDLLKNNNEQFF. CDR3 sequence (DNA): TGCAGTGCTAGAGATCTACTCAAAAATAACAATGAGCAGTTCTTC.

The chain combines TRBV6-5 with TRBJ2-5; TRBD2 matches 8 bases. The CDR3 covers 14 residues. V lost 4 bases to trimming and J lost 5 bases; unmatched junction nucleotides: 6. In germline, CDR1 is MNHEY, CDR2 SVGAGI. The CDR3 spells CASSSGGPRETQYF. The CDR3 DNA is TGTGCCAGCAGTTCGGGGGGGCCTCGGGAGACCCAGTACTTC.

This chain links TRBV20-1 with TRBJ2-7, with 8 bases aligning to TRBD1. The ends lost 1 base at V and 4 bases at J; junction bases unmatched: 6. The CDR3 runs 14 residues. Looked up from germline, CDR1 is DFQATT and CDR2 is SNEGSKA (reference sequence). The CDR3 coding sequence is TGCAGTGCTAGAGCTCCAGGGGGCTTTTACGAGCAGTACGTC. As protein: CSARAPGGFYEQYV.

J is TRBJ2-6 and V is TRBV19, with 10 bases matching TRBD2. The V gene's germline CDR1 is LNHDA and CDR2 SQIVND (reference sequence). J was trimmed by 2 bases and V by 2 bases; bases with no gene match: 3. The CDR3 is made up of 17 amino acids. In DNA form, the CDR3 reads TGTGCCAGTAGTATAAAGCGGGGGGGCCCTGGGGCCAACGTCCTGACTTTC. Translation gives CASSIKRGGPGANVLTF.

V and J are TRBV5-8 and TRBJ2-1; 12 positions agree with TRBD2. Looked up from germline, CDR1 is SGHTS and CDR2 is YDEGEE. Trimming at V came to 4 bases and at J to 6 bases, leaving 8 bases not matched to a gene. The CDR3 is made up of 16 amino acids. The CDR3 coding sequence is TGTGCCAGCAGCCCCTATCCTAGCGGGGGGGTCAATGAGCAGTTCTTC. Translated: CASSPYPSGGVNEQFF.

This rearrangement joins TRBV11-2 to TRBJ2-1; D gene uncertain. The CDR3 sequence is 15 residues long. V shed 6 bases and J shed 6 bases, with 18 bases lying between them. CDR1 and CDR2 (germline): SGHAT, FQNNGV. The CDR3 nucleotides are TGTGCCAGCAGTTTCGGGTGGGGTCAGCCCAATGAGCAGTTCTTC. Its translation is CASSFGWGQPNEQFF.

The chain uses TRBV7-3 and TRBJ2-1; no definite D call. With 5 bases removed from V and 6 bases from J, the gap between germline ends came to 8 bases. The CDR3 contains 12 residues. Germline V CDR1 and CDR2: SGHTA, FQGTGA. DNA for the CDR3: TGTGCCAGCAGCGCGCCCGGCAATGAGCAGTTCTTC. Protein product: CASSAPGNEQFF.

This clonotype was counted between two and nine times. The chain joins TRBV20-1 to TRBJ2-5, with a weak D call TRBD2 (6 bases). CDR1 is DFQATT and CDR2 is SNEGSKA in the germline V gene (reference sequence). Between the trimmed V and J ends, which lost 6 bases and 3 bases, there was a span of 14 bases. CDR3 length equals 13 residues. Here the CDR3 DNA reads TGCAGTGCCTCAAACGGGGGTAAAGAGACCCAGTACTTC. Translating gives CSASNGGKETQYF.

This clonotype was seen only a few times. CDR3 DNA sequence: TGCAGTGCTCAGGATGGCTTTAGTCGGTATATTGGGACTGAAGCTTTCTTT. Amino acids: CSAQDGFSRYIGTEAFF. V and J are TRBV20-1 and TRBJ1-1; no clear D. The CDR3 runs to 17 residues. V was cut by 5 bases and J by 5 bases, with 27 bases left in between. From germline, CDR1 is DFQATT and CDR2 SNEGSKA (reference sequence).

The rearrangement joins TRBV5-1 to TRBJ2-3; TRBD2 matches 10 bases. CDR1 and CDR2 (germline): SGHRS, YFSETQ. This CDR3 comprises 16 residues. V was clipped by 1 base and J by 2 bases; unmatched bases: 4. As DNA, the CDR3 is TGCGCCAGCAGCTTGCCTAGCGGGGGTCTCACAGATACGCAGTATTTT. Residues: CASSLPSGGLTDTQYF.

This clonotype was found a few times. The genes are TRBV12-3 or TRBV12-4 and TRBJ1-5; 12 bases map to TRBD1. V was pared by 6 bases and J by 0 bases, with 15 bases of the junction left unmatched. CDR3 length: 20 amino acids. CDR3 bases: TGTGCCAGCAGACTCGCGGGACAGGGGGCCCGAAGGGTTAGCAATCAGCCCCAGCATTTT. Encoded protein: CASRLAGQGARRVSNQPQHF.

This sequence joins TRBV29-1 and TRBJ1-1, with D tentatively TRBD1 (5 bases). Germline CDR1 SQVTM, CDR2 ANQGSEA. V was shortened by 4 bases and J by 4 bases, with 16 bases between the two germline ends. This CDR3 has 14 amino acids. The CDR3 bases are TGCAGCGTTGGGGGCAGCACGTCTGTCACTGAAGCTTTCTTT. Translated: CSVGGSTSVTEAFF.

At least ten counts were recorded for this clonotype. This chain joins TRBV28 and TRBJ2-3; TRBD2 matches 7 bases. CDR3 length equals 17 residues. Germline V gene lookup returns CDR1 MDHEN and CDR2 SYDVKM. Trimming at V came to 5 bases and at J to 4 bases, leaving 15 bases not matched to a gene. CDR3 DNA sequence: TGTGCCAGCAGTCCCCCTCATCGGGGGGTGAGAGCAGATACGCAGTATTTT. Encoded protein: CASSPPHRGVRADTQYF.

As DNA, the CDR3 is TGTGCCAGCTCACCACCTAGCAGGGTGGGGGAGCAGTACTTC. This sequence encodes CASSPPSRVGEQYF. This chain connects TRBV18 to TRBJ2-7; D is possibly TRBD1 (5 bases). This CDR3 contains 14 residues. The germline V gene has CDR1 KGHSH and CDR2 LQKENI. V was pared by 0 bases and J by 7 bases, with 13 bases between. The full variable domain, in which reference TRBV18 and TRBJ2-7 provide the parts outside the CDR3, is NAGVMQNPRHLVRRRGQEARLRCSPMKGHSHVYWYRQLPEEGLKFMVYLQKENIIDESGMPKERFSAEFPKEGPSILRIQQVVRGDSAAYFCASSPPSRVGEQYFGPGTRLTVT.

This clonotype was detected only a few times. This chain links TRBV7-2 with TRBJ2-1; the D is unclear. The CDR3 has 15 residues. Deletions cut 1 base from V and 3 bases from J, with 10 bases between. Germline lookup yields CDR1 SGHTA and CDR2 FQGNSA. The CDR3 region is CASSLGAVIYNEQFF. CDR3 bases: TGTGCCAGCAGCTTAGGTGCGGTGATCTACAATGAGCAGTTCTTC.

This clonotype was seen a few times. CDR3: CASSPYGGPTSTDTQYF. DNA for the CDR3: TGTGCCAGCAGCCCCTATGGAGGACCAACTAGCACAGATACGCAGTATTTT. The V and J genes are TRBV9 and TRBJ2-3; perhaps TRBD2 as D (5 bases). Germline V gives CDR1 SGDLS, CDR2 YYNGEE. CDR3 length equals 17 residues. Trimming removed 4 bases from V and 0 bases from J, with 18 bases in between.

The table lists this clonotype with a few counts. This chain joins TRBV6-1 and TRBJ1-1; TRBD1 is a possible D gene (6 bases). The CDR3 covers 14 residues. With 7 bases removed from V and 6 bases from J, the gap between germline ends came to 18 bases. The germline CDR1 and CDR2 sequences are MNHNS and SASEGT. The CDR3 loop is CASKRTGMVSEAFF. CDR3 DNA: TGTGCCAGCAAAAGAACAGGGATGGTGTCTGAAGCTTTCTTT.

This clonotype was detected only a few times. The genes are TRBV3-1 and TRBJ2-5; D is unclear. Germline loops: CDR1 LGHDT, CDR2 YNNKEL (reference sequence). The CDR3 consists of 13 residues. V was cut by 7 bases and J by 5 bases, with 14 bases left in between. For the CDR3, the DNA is TGTGCCAGCATCTCTACCAAGAGGGAGACCCAGTACTTC. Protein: CASISTKRETQYF.

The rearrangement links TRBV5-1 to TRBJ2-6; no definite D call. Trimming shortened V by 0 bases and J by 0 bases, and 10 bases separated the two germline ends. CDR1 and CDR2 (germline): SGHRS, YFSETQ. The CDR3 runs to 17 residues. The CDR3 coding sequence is TGCGCCAGCAGCTTGGGATCCACATCCTCTGGGGCCAACGTCCTGACTTTC. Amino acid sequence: CASSLGSTSSGANVLTF.